Following are 12 T cell receptor beta chains from one sample sequenced in a study of T cells in localized non-small cell lung cancer. Only in-frame clones appear in the TCRdb table, and some are missing; sequencing was by immunoSEQ multiplex PCR. Of roughly 77,000 clones in the sample, around 89% were seen once. The material sequenced was peripheral blood, taken before any cancer treatment. The source of these receptors is a woman aged 40-69 years with stage I squamous cell lung carcinoma.

V and J are TRBV6-1 and TRBJ2-1; 8 nucleotides match TRBD2. The CDR3 covers 15 residues. With 7 bases clipped from V and 0 bases from J, the junction kept 5 bases outside the gene matches. CDR1 is MNHNS, CDR2 SASEGT, per germline. The CDR3 nucleotides read TGTGCCAGCACTCGGGGGGGTAGCTCCTACAATGAGCAGTTCTTC. Translation: CASTRGGSSYNEQFF.

The chain carries TRBV2 and TRBJ2-5; 9 bases fit TRBD2. After removal of 6 bases from V and 4 bases from J, the junction contained 6 bases not matched to a gene. Germline assignment: CDR1 SNHLY and CDR2 FYNNEI. The CDR3 is 14 amino acids. The CDR3 bases are TGTGCCAGCAGCAGAAGCGGGGGGCGAGAGACCCAGTACTTC. It translates to CASSRSGGRETQYF.

A few counts support this clone. The rearrangement uses TRBV6-1 and TRBJ1-2; D not certain. CDR3 length: 13 amino acids. Germline V gives CDR1 MNHNS, CDR2 SASEGT. CDR3: CATGGPGVYGYTF. The CDR3 DNA is TGTGCTACGGGCGGGCCGGGCGTTTATGGCTACACCTTC.

The chain couples TRBV19 to TRBJ1-1; D is ambiguous. The CDR3 contains 12 residues. Germline V gene sequence: CDR1 LNHDA, CDR2 SQIVND (reference sequence). V lost 7 bases to trimming and J lost 4 bases, with 10 bases between them. The CDR3 DNA is TGTGCCAGTAACTTTACTGGCACTGAAGCTTTCTTT. Protein: CASNFTGTEAFF.

The CDR3 here is CASSISRVNTGELFF. DNA of the CDR3: TGTGCCAGTAGTATCTCCAGGGTTAACACCGGGGAGCTGTTTTTT. This chain uses TRBV19 with TRBJ2-2; D is possibly TRBD1 (5 bases). Trimming took 3 bases from V and 2 from J, leaving 10 bases between them. The CDR3 is 15 amino acids. Per germline, CDR1 LNHDA and CDR2 SQIVND (reference sequence).

This chain uses TRBV6-1 with TRBJ1-6; TRBD1 might be the D (6 bases). This CDR3 spans 15 amino acids. With 2 bases removed from V and 5 bases from J, the gap between germline ends came to 10 bases. Per germline, CDR1 MNHNS and CDR2 SASEGT. Written as DNA, the CDR3 is TGTGCCAGCAGTGAATTCGGGACAAATAATTCACCCCTCCACTTT. Translation gives CASSEFGTNNSPLHF.

The chain employs TRBV7-3 and TRBJ1-2; 9 nucleotides agree with TRBD1. The CDR3 contains 15 residues. Germline assignment: CDR1 SGHTA and CDR2 FQGTGA. V dropped 0 bases and J dropped 4; count of bases not matched to a gene: 3. The chain's CDR3 is CASSLTPGQGYGYTF. CDR3 sequence (DNA): TGTGCCAGCAGCTTAACACCGGGACAGGGCTATGGCTACACCTTC.

This clone was seen a single time. The V gene is TRBV7-2, the J gene TRBJ2-5, with 8 positions matching TRBD1. The CDR3 covers 13 residues. V lost 4 bases, J lost 5 bases, and 3 bases stayed unmatched. Germline V lookup: CDR1 SGHTA, CDR2 FQGNSA. The CDR3, as DNA: TGTGCCAGCAGCTCCCGGACAGGGGAGACCCAGTACTTC. Encoded protein: CASSSRTGETQYF.

V gene TRBV5-4 combines with J gene TRBJ2-4, with 7 bases aligning to TRBD2. The trim removed 2 bases at V and 5 bases at J, leaving 4 bases unmatched. Germline-derived CDR1 and CDR2 are SGHNT and YYREEE (reference sequence). The CDR3 has 14 residues. The chain's CDR3 is CASSLGTIENIQYF. CDR3 in DNA: TGTGCCAGCAGCTTAGGGACTATCGAAAACATTCAGTACTTC.

Concerning this clone: A junction boundary mismatches the germline segment, possibly from a read error. Other DNA variants within this sample encode the same CDR3. This chain connects TRBV5-4 to TRBJ1-6, with a weak D call TRBD1 (5 bases). The germline V gene has CDR1 SGHNT and CDR2 YYREEE (reference sequence). There are 14 residues in the CDR3. CDR3 nucleotides: TGTGCCAGCAGCTACGGGGACTACGGCTCACCCCTTCACTTT. Translation: CASSYGDYGSPLHF.

The chain couples TRBV7-6 to TRBJ2-7; D is perhaps TRBD1 or TRBD2 (6 bases each). Per germline, CDR1 SGHVS and CDR2 FNYEAQ. Trimming stripped 7 bases from V and 7 bases from J, with 23 bases between. The CDR3 covers 15 residues. CDR3: CASTPTGGRGGEQYF. CDR3 bases: TGTGCCAGCACCCCGACCGGGGGCAGGGGAGGTGAGCAGTACTTC. Filled out from reference TRBV7-6 and TRBJ2-7, the complete variable domain reads GAGVSQSPRYKVTKRGQDVALRCDPISGHVSLYWYRQALGQGPEFLTYFNYEAQQDKSGLPNDRFSAERPEGSISTLTIQRTEQRDSAMYRCASTPTGGRGGEQYFGPGTRLTVT.

The chain links TRBV5-1 to TRBJ1-1; 7 bases fit TRBD1. With V trimmed by 6 bases and J by 3 bases, 8 bases remained unmatched. The CDR3 is made up of 14 amino acids. Per the germline V gene, CDR1 is SGHRS and CDR2 is YFSETQ. The CDR3 bases are TGCGCCAGCACCCCTCCCAGGGGGGACACTGAAGCTTTCTTT. It codes for CASTPPRGDTEAFF.